This TCR beta chain stems from a study of shared clonotypes between healthy human individuals. Turning to the study itself: Serving as donors were a couple of women and three men, whose ages spanned 18 to 49.

The CDR3 is 14 amino acids. V was cut by 4 bases and J by 10 bases, with 17 bases left in between. Germline-derived CDR1 and CDR2 are SGHAT and FQNNGV. Study-wide results and caveats: An effect of sequencing depth on clonotype sharing among donors was expected.

Execution of the assay was at deep level. Once extracted for a subset, genomic DNA was divided evenly among several immunoSEQ plates. Assay: immunoSEQ multiplex PCR; the TCRdb copy retains only in-frame clones and omits some. Of about 490,000 clones listed, around 80% are singletons. This clone has only one observation. Its antigen is not identified. The chain has TRBV11-2 and TRBJ2-1, with D perhaps matching TRBD1 (6 bases). The sequence was obtained from a woman in her thirties or forties in good health. Some clones in this sample may be carry-over from other donors' samples. The sequencing sample was made of PBMCs. The CDR3 loop reads CASSSLPRQDEQFF. The CDR3 coding sequence is TGTGCCAGCAGCTCCCTCCCCAGACAGGACGAGCAGTTCTTC.